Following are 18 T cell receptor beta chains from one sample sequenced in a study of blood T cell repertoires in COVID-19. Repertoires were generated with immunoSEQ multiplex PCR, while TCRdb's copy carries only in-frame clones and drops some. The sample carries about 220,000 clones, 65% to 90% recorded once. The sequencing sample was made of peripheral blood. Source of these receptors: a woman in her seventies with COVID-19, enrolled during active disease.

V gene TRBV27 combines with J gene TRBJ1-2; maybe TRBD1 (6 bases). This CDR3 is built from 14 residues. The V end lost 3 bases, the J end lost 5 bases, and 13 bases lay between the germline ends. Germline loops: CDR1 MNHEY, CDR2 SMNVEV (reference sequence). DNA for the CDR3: TGTGCCAGCAGTTTTCAAGGGGGACGTTATGGCTACACCTTC. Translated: CASSFQGGRYGYTF.

The CDR3 DNA reads TGTGCCAGCAGCCGGGGACACCGTATGGGCGCAACTAATGAAAAACTGTTTTTT. This codes for CASSRGHRMGATNEKLFF. This chain links TRBV5-8 with TRBJ1-4; a possible D gene is TRBD1 (6 bases). The CDR3 is 18 residues long. V was clipped by 4 bases and J by 0 bases, with 19 bases between them. Germline V gene sequence: CDR1 SGHTS, CDR2 YDEGEE.

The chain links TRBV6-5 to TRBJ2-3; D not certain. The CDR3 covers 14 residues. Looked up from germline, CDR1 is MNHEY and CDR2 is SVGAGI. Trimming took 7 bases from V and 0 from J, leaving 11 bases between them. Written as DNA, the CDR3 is TGTGCCAGCATCTCACAACCTAGCACAGATACGCAGTATTTT. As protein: CASISQPSTDTQYF.

In nucleotides, the CDR3 is TGCGCCAGCAGCCAAGGTCGACAGCTTAATGAAAAACTGTTTTTT. Its translation: CASSQGRQLNEKLFF. This rearrangement joins TRBV4-3 to TRBJ1-4, with D possibly matching TRBD1 (5 bases). Germline V gives CDR1 LGHNA, CDR2 YSLEER. Deletions cut 1 base from V and 4 bases from J, with 10 bases between. The CDR3 length is 15 residues.

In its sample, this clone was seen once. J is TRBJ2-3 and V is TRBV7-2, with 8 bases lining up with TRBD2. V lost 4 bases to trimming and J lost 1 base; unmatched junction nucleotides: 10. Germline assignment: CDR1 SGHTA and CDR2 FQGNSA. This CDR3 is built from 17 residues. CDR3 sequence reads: CASSSERRGGGTDTQYF. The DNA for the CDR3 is TGTGCCAGCAGCTCAGAACGACGGGGGGGAGGCACAGATACGCAGTATTTT.

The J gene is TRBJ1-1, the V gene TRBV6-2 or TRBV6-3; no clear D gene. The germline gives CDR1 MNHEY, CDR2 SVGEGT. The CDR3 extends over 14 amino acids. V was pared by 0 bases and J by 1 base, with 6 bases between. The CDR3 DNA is TGTGCCAGCAGTTACTCGAGGAGGAACACTGAAGCTTTCTTT. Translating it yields CASSYSRRNTEAFF.

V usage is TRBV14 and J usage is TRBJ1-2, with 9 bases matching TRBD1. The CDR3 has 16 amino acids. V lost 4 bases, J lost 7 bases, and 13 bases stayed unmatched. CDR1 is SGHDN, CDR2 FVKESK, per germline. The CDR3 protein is CASSLLTSGTGFGYTF. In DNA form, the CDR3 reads TGTGCCAGCAGCCTCCTTACATCCGGGACAGGGTTTGGCTACACCTTC.

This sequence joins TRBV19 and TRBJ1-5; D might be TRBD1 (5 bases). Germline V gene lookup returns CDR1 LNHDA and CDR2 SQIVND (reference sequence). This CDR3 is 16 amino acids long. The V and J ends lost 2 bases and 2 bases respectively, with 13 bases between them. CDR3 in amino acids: CASSIFPRVGNQPQHF. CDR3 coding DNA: TGTGCCAGTAGTATATTCCCCAGGGTCGGCAATCAGCCCCAGCATTTT.

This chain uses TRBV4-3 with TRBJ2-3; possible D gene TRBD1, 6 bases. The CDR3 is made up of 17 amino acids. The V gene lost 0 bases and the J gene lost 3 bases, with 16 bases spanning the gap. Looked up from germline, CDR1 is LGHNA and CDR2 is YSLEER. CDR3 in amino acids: CASSQDPRGSQTDTQYF. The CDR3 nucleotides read TGCGCCAGCAGCCAAGATCCCAGGGGTTCACAGACAGATACGCAGTATTTT.

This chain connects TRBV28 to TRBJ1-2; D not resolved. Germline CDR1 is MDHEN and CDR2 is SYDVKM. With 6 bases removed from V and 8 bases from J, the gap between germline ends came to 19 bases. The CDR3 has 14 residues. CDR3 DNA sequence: TGTGCCAGCAGGCTGGAGCCGGGCAGCGGGGGCTACACCTTC. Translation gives CASRLEPGSGGYTF.

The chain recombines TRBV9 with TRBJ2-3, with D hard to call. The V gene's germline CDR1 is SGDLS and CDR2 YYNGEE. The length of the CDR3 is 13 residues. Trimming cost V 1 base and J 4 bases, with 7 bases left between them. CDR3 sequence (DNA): TGTGCCAGCAGCGTACGTAGTTCAGATACGCAGTATTTT. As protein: CASSVRSSDTQYF. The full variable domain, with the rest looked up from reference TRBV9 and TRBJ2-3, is DSGVTQTPKHLITATGQRVTLRCSPRSGDLSVYWYQQSLDQGLQFLIQYYNGEERAKGNILERFSAQQFPDLHSELNLSSLELGDSALYFCASSVRSSDTQYFGPGTRLTVL.

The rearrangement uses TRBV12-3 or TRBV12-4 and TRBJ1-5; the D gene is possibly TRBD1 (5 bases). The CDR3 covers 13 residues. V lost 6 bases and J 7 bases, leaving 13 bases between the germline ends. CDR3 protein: CASRLGGSQPQHF. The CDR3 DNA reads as TGTGCCAGCAGGCTGGGGGGGTCCCAGCCCCAGCATTTT.

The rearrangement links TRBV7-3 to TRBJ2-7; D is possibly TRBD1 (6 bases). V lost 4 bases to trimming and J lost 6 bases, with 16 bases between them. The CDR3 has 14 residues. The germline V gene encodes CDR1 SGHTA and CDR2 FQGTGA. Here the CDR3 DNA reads TGTGCCAGCAGCTCCTCGCGTGGGGGCCGCGAGCAGTACTTC. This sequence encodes CASSSSRGGREQYF.

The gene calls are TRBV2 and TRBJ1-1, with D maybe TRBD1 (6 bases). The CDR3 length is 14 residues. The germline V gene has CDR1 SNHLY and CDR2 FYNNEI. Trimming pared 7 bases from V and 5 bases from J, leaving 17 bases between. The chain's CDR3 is CASTSTTGLTEAFF. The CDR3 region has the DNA TGTGCCAGCACCTCTACCACAGGGCTTACTGAAGCTTTCTTT.

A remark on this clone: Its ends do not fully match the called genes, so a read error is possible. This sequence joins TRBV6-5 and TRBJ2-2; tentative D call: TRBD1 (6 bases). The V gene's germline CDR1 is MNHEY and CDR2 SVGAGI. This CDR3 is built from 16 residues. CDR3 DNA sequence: TGTGCCAGCAGTTCCCCTCCGGGACAAACCACCAGGGAGCTGTTTTTT. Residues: CASSSPPGQTTRELFF.

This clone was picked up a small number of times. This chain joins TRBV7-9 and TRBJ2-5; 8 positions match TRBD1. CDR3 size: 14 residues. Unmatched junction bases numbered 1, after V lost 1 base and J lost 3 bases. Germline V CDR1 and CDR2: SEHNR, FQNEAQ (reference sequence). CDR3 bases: TGTGCCAGCAGCTTAGGGACAGGGAAAGAGACCCAGTACTTC. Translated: CASSLGTGKETQYF.

The CDR3: CASSINRQGSYNSPLHF. CDR3 DNA: TGTGCCAGTAGTATAAACCGACAGGGCTCCTATAATTCACCCCTCCACTTT. The chain employs TRBV19 and TRBJ1-6, with 7 nucleotides matching TRBD1. Trimming removed 2 bases from V and 0 bases from J; junction bases left unmatched: 4. This CDR3 region has 17 residues. Per the germline V gene, CDR1 is LNHDA and CDR2 is SQIVND (reference sequence).

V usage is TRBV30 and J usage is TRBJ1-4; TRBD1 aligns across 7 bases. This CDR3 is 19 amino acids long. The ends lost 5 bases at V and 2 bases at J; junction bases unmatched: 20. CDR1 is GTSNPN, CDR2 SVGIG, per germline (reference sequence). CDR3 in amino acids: CAWSRGALMGDRTNEKLFF. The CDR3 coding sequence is TGTGCCTGGTCCAGGGGGGCCCTAATGGGGGACCGTACTAATGAAAAACTGTTTTTT.